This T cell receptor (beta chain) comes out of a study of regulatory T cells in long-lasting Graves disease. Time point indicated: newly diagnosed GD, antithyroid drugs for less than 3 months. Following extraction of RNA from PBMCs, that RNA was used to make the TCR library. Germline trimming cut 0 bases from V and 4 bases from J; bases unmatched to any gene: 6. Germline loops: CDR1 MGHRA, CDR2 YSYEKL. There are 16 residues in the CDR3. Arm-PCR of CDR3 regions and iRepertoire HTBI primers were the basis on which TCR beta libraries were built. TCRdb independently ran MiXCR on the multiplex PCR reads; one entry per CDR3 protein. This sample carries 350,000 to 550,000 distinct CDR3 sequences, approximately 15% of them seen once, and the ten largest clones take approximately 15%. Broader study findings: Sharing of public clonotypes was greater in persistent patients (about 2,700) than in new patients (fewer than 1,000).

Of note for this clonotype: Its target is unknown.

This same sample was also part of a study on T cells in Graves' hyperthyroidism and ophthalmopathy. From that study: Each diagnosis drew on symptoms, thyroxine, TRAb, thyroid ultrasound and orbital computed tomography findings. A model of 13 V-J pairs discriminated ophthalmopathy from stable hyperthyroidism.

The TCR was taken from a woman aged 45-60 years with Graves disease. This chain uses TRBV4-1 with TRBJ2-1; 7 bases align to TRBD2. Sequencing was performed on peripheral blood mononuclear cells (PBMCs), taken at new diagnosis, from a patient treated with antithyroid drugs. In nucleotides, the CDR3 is TGCGCCAGCAGCCAAGATATCGGGAGGATATACAATGAGCAGTTCTTC. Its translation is CASSQDIGRIYNEQFF.